A single sample gave rise to the 9 T cell receptor beta chains below, sequenced in a study of shared clonotypes between healthy human individuals. Sequenced by immunoSEQ multiplex PCR; TCRdb stores in-frame clones only, minus some. This sample carries about a million clones, around three quarters of them seen once, and the ten largest clones take about 1.5%. The specimen sequenced was memory CD4+ T cells sorted from blood. Indicated subset: CD45RA-negative fraction. The receptors stem from a man younger than 30 in good health.

V gene TRBV27 combines with J gene TRBJ1-4; 8 nucleotides agree with TRBD1. With V trimmed by 5 bases and J by 8 bases, 7 bases remained unmatched. This CDR3 has 14 residues. Germline V CDR1 and CDR2: MNHEY, SMNVEV (reference sequence). The CDR3, as DNA: TGTGCCAGCAGTCAGACAGGGGCGGGCGAAAAACTGTTTTTT. Translating it yields CASSQTGAGEKLFF.

A remark on this clone: Other DNA sequences in this specimen translate into the identical CDR3. The gene calls are TRBV6-5 and TRBJ1-5; 10 bases are a match to TRBD1. There are 14 residues in the CDR3. Unmatched junction bases numbered 2, after V lost 5 bases and J lost 4 bases. The germline V gene has CDR1 MNHEY and CDR2 SVGAGI. The CDR3: CASSRTGGNQPQHF. The DNA for the CDR3 is TGTGCCAGCAGTCGGACAGGGGGGAATCAGCCCCAGCATTTT.

The chain carries TRBV30 and TRBJ1-6; D is undetermined. V lost 0 bases, J lost 10 bases, and 13 bases lay in between. Germline V gene lookup returns CDR1 GTSNPN and CDR2 SVGIG (reference sequence). This CDR3 region has 14 residues. The CDR3 loop is CAWSVSDGKSPLHF. DNA for the CDR3: TGTGCCTGGAGTGTCTCAGACGGTAAATCACCCCTCCACTTT.

The rearrangement links TRBV14 to TRBJ1-1, with 8 bases fitting TRBD1. V dropped 2 bases and J dropped 5; count of bases not matched to a gene: 4. The CDR3 covers 14 residues. Germline V lookup: CDR1 SGHDN, CDR2 FVKESK. The CDR3 loop is CASSQRRDRTEAFF. CDR3 DNA sequence: TGTGCCAGCAGCCAACGCCGGGACAGGACTGAAGCTTTCTTT.

CDR3 nucleotides: TGTGCCAGCAGTCCAGGCTGGGGTAGTGCAGATACGCAGTATTTT. Encoded protein: CASSPGWGSADTQYF. The chain employs TRBV27 and TRBJ2-3, with D hard to call. V was trimmed by 5 bases and J by 4 bases, leaving 16 bases between them. Germline V gene sequence: CDR1 MNHEY, CDR2 SMNVEV (reference sequence). This CDR3 contains 15 residues.

This chain uses TRBV6-5 with TRBJ1-4, with D maybe TRBD1 (5 bases). Trimming took off 5 bases at V and 6 bases at J, with 10 bases between the two ends. The CDR3 is made up of 13 amino acids. The germline V gene encodes CDR1 MNHEY and CDR2 SVGAGI. The CDR3 region is CASSDSTDEKLFF. DNA of the CDR3: TGTGCCAGCAGTGATTCGACAGATGAAAAACTGTTTTTT.

The J gene is TRBJ2-3, the V gene TRBV2, with D hard to call. V lost 0 bases and J 5 bases, leaving 18 bases between the germline ends. Germline V gives CDR1 SNHLY, CDR2 FYNNEI. The CDR3 runs to 17 residues. The CDR3 sequence: CASSEARSVARGDTQYF. As DNA, the CDR3 is TGTGCCAGCAGTGAAGCGAGGTCAGTGGCGCGAGGAGATACGCAGTATTTT.

The V and J genes are TRBV6-1 and TRBJ2-7; the D is unclear. Germline CDR1 MNHNS, CDR2 SASEGT. V was clipped by 4 bases and J by 0 bases, with 25 bases between them. CDR3 length equals 19 residues. The CDR3 here is CASSAYSIHLRAISYEQYF. The CDR3 coding sequence is TGTGCCAGCAGTGCCTATAGTATACATCTTAGGGCCATCTCCTACGAGCAGTACTTC.

The V call is TRBV13, the J call TRBJ1-2, with D perhaps matching TRBD1 (6 bases). There are 13 residues in the CDR3. V was shortened by 6 bases and J by 8 bases, with 16 bases between the two germline ends. Germline V gene lookup returns CDR1 PRHDT and CDR2 FYEKMQ (reference sequence). The CDR3 DNA follows: TGTGCCAGCAGGGCAGGGGTGTTGGGCGGCTACACCTTC. Encoded protein: CASRAGVLGGYTF.